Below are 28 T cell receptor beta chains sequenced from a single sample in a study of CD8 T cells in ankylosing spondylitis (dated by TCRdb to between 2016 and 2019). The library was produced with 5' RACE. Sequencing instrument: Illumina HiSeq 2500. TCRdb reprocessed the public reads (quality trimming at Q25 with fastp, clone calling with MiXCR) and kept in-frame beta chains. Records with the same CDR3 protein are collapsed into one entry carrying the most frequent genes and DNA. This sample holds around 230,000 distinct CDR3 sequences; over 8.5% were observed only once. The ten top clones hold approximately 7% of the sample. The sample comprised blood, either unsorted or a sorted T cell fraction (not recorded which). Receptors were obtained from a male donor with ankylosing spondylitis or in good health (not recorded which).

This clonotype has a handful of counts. The CDR3 nucleotides are TGTGCCAGCAGCTTAGATCTGGATATGAGGGGGACAGGAAGCACCGAGCAGTACTTC. Protein sequence: CASSLDLDMRGTGSTEQYF. The V and J genes are TRBV11-2 and TRBJ2-7; 8 nucleotides match TRBD1. Germline CDR1 reads SGHAT; CDR2 reads FQNNGV. The CDR3 spans 19 residues. Trimming took 0 bases from V and 6 from J; bases not matched to a gene: 19.

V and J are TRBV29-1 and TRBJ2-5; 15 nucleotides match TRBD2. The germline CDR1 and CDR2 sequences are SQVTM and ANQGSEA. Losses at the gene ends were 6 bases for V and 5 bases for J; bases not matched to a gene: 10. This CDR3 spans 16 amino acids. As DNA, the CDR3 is TGCAGCGTCGCTGGACTAGCGGGAGGGGCGTGGGAGACCCAGTACTTC. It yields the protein CSVAGLAGGAWETQYF.

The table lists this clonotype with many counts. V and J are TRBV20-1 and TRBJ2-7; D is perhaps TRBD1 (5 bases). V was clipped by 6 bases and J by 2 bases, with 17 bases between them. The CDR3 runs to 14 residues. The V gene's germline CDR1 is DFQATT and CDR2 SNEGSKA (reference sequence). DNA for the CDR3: TGCAGTGCGACCCCCCCAGGGTTTGCCTACGAGCAGTACTTC. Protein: CSATPPGFAYEQYF.

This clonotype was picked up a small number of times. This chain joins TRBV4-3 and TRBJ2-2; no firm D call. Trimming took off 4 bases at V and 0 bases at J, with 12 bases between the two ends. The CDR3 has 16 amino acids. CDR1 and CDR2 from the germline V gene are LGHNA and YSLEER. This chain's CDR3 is CASSPVGDTNTGELFF. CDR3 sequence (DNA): TGCGCCAGCAGCCCGGTTGGAGATACGAACACCGGGGAGCTGTTTTTT.

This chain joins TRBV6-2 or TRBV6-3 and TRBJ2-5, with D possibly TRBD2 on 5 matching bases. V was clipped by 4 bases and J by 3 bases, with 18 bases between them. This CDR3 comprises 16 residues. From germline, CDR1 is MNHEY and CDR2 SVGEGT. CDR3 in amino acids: CASSSSTRGREETQYF. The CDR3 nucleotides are TGTGCCAGCAGTTCCTCCACAAGAGGGAGAGAAGAGACCCAGTACTTC.

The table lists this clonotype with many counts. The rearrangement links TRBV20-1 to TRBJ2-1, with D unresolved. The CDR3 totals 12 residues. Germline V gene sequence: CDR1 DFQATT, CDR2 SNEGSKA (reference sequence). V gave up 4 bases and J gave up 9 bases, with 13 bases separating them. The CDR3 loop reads CSATRRMGEQFF. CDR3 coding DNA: TGCAGTGCTACCAGGCGGATGGGTGAGCAGTTCTTC.

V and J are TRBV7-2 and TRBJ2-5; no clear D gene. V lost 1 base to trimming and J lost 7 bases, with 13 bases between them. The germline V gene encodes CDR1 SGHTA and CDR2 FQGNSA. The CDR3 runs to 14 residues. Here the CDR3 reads CASSLVTGWGTQYF. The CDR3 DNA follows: TGTGCCAGCAGCTTAGTAACGGGTTGGGGGACCCAGTACTTC.

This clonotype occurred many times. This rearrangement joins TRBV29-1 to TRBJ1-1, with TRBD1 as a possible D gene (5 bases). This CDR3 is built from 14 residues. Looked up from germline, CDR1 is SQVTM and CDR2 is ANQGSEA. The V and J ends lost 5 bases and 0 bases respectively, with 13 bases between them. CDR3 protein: CSVIPRQLNTEAFF. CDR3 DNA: TGCAGCGTTATTCCTAGACAGCTGAACACTGAAGCTTTCTTT.

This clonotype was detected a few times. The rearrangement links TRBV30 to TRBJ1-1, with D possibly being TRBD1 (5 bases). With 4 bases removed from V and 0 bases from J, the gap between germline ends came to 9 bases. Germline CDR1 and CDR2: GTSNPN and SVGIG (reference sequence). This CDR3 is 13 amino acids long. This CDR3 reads CAWTRGMNTEAFF. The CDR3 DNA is TGTGCCTGGACGAGGGGAATGAACACTGAAGCTTTCTTT.

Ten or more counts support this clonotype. The CDR3 is CASSPAGSGYTF. The CDR3 nucleotides are TGTGCCAGCTCACCGGCAGGGTCTGGCTACACCTTC. The rearrangement links TRBV18 to TRBJ1-2, with D possibly being TRBD1 (5 bases). The germline V gene has CDR1 KGHSH and CDR2 LQKENI. This CDR3 is built from 12 residues. V was clipped by 3 bases and J by 7 bases, with 9 bases between them.

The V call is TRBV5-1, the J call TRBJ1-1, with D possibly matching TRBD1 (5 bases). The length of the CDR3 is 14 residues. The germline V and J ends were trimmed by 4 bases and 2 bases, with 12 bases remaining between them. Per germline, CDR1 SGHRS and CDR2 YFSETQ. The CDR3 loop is CASSLRDGNTEAFF. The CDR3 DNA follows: TGCGCCAGCAGCCTACGGGACGGCAACACTGAAGCTTTCTTT. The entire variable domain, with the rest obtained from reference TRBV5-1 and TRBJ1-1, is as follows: KAGVTQTPRYLIKTRGQQVTLSCSPISGHRSVSWYQQTPGQGLQFLFEYFSETQRNKGNFPGRFSGRQFSNSRSEMNVSTLELGDSALYLCASSLRDGNTEAFFGQGTRLTVV.

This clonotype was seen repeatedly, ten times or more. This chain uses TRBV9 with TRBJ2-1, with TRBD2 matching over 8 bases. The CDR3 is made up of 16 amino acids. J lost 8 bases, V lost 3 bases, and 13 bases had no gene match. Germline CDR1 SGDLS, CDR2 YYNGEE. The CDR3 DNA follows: TGTGCCAGCAGCGAGAAGCCAGGGACTAGTGCCCATGAGCAGTTCTTC. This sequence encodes CASSEKPGTSAHEQFF.

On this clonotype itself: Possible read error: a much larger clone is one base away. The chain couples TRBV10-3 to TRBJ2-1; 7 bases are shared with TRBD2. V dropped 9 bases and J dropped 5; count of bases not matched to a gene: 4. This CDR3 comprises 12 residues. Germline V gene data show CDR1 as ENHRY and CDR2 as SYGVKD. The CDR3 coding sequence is TGTGCCATACGCGGGGGTGACAATGAGCAGTTCTTC. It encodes CAIRGGDNEQFF.

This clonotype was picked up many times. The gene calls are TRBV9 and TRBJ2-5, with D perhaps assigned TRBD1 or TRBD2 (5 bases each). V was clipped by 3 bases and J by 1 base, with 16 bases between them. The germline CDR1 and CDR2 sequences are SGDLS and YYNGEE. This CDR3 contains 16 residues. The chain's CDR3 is CASSGGAGAAQETQYF. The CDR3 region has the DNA TGTGCCAGCAGCGGTGGGGCCGGGGCCGCCCAAGAGACCCAGTACTTC. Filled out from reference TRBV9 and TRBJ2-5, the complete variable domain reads DSGVTQTPKHLITATGQRVTLRCSPRSGDLSVYWYQQSLDQGLQFLIQYYNGEERAKGNILERFSAQQFPDLHSELNLSSLELGDSALYFCASSGGAGAAQETQYFGPGTRLLVL.

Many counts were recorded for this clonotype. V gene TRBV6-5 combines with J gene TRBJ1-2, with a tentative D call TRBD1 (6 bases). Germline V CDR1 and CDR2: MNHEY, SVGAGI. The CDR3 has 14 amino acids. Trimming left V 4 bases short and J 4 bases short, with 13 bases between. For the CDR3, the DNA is TGTGCCAGCAGTTCTACAGGGCGGTCCTATGGCTACACCTTC. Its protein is CASSSTGRSYGYTF.

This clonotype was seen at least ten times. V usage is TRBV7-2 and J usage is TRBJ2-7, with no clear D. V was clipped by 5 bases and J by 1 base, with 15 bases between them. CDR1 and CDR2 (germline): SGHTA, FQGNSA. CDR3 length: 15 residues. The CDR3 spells CASSPEVGISYEQYF. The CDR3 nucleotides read TGTGCCAGCAGCCCAGAGGTAGGAATATCCTACGAGCAGTACTTC.

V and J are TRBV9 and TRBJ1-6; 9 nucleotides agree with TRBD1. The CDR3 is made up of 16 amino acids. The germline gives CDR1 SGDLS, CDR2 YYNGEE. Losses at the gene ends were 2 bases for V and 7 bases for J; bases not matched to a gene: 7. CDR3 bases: TGTGCCAGCAGCGTTTCGGGACAGGGCGGCAATTCACCCCTCCACTTT. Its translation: CASSVSGQGGNSPLHF.

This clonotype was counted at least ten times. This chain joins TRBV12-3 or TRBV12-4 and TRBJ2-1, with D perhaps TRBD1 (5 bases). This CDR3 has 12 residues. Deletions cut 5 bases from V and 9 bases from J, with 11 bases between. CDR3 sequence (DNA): TGTGCCAGCAGTCTGACAGTGGCTGAGCAGTTCTTC. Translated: CASSLTVAEQFF.

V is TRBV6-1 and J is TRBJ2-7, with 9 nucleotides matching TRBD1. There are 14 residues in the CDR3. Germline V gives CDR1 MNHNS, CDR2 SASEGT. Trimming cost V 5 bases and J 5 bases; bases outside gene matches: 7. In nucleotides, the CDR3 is TGTGCCAGCAGTCGAGGGCGGACAGGGGACGAGCAGTACTTC. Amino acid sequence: CASSRGRTGDEQYF.

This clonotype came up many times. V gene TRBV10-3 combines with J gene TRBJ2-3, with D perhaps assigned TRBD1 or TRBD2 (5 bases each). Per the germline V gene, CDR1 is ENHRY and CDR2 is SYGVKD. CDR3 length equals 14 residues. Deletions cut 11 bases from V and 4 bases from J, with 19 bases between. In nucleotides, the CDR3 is TGTGCCGCCAAACAGGAGGTGGGGGCAGATACGCAGTATTTT. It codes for CAAKQEVGADTQYF.

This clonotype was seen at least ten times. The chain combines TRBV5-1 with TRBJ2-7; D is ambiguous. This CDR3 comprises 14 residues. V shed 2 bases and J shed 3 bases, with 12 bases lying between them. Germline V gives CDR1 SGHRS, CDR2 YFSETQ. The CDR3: CASSFGNKLYEQYF. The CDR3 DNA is TGCGCCAGCAGCTTTGGAAACAAGCTCTACGAGCAGTACTTC. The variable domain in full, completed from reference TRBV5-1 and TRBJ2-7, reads KAGVTQTPRYLIKTRGQQVTLSCSPISGHRSVSWYQQTPGQGLQFLFEYFSETQRNKGNFPGRFSGRQFSNSRSEMNVSTLELGDSALYLCASSFGNKLYEQYFGPGTRLTVT.

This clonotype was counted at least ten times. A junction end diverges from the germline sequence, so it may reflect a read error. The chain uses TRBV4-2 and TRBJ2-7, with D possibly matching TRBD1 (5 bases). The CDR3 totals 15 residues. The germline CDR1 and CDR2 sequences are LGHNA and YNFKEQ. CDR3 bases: TGTGCCAGCAGCCAAGATTTGCAGGGTTCCTTCGAGCAGTACTTC. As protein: CASSQDLQGSFEQYF.

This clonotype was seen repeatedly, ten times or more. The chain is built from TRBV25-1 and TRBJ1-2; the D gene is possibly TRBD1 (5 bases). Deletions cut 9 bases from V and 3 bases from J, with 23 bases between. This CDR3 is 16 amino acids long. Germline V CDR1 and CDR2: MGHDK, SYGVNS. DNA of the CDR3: TGTGCCAGATTCACCGGGACGCCCAGCGAGGACTATGGCTACACCTTC. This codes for CARFTGTPSEDYGYTF.

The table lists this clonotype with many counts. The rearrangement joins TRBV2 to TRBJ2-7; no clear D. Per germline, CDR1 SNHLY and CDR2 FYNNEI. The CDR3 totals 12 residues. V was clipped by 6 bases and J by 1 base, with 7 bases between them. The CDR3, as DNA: TGTGCCAGCAGAGGATCGTCCTACGAGCAGTACTTC. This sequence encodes CASRGSSYEQYF.

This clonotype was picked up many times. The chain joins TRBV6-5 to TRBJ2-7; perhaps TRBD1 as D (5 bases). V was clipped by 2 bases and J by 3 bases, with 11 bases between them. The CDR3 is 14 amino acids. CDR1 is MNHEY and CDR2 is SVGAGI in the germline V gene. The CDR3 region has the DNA TGTGCCAGCAGTTACGGGCAGGGTGTCTACGAGCAGTACTTC. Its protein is CASSYGQGVYEQYF.

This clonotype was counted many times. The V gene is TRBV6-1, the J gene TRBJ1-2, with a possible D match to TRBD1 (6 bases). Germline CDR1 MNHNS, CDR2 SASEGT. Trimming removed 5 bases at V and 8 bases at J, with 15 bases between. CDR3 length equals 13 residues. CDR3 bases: TGTGCCAGCAGTCGGGACACCTCTAGAGGCTACACCTTC. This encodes CASSRDTSRGYTF.

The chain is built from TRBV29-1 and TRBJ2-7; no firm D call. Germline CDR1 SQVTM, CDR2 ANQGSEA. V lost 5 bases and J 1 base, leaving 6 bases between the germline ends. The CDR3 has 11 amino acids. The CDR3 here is CSVSESYEQYF. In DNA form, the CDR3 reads TGCAGCGTTAGCGAATCCTACGAGCAGTACTTC.

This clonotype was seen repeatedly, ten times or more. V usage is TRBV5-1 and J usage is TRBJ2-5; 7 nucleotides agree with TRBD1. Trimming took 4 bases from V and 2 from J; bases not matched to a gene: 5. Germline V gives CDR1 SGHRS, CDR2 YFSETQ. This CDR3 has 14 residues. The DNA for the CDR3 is TGCGCCAGCAGCCCGGGACAGAGACAAGAGACCCAGTACTTC. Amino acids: CASSPGQRQETQYF.